Below, one T cell receptor (beta chain) is given with its context. From germline, CDR1 is ENHRY and CDR2 SYGVKD. Trimming cost V 6 bases and J 11 bases; bases outside gene matches: 7. This CDR3 comprises 11 residues. These data originate in a study of blood T cell repertoires in COVID-19. Sequenced by immunoSEQ multiplex PCR; TCRdb stores in-frame clones only, minus some. This table holds about 55,000 clones, about 87% found once. This receptor was taken from a middle-aged man with COVID-19, enrolled during active disease. This chain uses TRBV10-3 with TRBJ2-7; 7 bases agree with TRBD1. Sequenced input: peripheral blood. The CDR3: CAIRTGKIKYF. CDR3 DNA: TGTGCCATCAGGACAGGGAAAATCAAGTACTTC.